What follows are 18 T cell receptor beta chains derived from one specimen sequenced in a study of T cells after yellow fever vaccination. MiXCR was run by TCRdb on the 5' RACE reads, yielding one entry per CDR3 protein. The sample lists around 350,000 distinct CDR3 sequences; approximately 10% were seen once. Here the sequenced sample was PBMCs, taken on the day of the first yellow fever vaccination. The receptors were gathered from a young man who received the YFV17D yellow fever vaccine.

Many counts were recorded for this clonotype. This chain's CDR3 is CASSSVQSGELFF. DNA of the CDR3: TGCGCCAGCAGCTCCGTACAGTCCGGGGAGCTGTTTTTT. The genes are TRBV5-1 and TRBJ2-2; D remains unclear. This CDR3 has 13 residues. Germline loops: CDR1 SGHRS, CDR2 YFSETQ. V shed 3 bases and J shed 6 bases, with 9 bases lying between them.

CDR3 DNA: TGTGCCAGCAACTTCCTCGGGACAGGGGATGAAAAACTGTTTTTT. Its translation is CASNFLGTGDEKLFF. V usage is TRBV5-5 and J usage is TRBJ1-4, with 10 bases identical to TRBD1. This CDR3 is built from 15 residues. The V and J ends lost 6 bases and 6 bases, in that order; junction bases with no gene match: 8. Germline assignment: CDR1 SGHKS and CDR2 YYEKEE (reference sequence).

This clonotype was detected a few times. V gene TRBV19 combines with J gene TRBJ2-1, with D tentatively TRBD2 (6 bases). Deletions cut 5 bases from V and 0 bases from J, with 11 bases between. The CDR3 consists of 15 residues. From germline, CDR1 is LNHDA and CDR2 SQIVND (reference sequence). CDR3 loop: CASSGTGSSYNEQFF. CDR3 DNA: TGTGCCAGTAGTGGGACTGGCAGCTCCTACAATGAGCAGTTCTTC. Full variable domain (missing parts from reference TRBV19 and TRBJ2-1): DGGITQSPKYLFRKEGQNVTLSCEQNLNHDAMYWYRQDPGQGLRLIYYSQIVNDFQKGDIAEGYSVSREKKESFPLTVTSAQKNPTAFYLCASSGTGSSYNEQFFGPGTRLTVL.

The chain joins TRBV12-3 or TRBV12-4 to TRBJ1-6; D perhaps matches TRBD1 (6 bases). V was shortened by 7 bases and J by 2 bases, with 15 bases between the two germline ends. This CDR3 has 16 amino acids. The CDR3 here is CASILLGATYNSPLHF. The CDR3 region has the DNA TGTGCCAGCATACTGTTGGGGGCGACCTATAATTCACCCCTCCACTTT.

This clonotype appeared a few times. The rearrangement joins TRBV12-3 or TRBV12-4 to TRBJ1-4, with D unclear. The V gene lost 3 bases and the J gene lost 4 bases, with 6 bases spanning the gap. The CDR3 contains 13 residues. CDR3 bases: TGTGCCAGCAGTTTTGCGGGTAATGAAAAACTGTTTTTT. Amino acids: CASSFAGNEKLFF.

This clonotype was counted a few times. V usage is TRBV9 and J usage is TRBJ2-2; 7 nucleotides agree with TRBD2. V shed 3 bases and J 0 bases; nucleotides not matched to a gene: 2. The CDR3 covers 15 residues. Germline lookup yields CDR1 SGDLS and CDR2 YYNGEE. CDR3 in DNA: TGTGCCAGCAGCGAGAGCGGGGCGAACACCGGGGAGCTGTTTTTT. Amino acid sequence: CASSESGANTGELFF.

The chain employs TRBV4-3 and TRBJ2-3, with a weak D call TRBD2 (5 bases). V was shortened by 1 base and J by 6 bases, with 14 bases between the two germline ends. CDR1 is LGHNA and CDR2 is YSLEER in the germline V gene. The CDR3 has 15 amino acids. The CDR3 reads CASSQGELVYDTQYF. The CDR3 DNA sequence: TGCGCCAGCAGCCAAGGGGAGTTGGTCTATGATACGCAGTATTTT.

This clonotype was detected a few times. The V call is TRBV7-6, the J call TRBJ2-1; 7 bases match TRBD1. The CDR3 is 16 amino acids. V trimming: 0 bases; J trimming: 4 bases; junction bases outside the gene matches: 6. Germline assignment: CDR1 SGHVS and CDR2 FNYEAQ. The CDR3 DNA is TGTGCCAGCAGCTTAGCCCCCGGGACAGTATACAATGAGCAGTTCTTC. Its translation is CASSLAPGTVYNEQFF. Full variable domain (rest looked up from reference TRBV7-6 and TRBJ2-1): GAGVSQSPRYKVTKRGQDVALRCDPISGHVSLYWYRQALGQGPEFLTYFNYEAQQDKSGLPNDRFSAERPEGSISTLTIQRTEQRDSAMYRCASSLAPGTVYNEQFFGPGTRLTVL.

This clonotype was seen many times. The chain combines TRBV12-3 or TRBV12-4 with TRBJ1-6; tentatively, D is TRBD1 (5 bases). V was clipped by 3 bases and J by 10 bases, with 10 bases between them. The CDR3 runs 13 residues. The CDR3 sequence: CASSFGGFSPLHF. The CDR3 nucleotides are TGTGCCAGCAGTTTTGGGGGTTTCTCACCCCTCCACTTT.

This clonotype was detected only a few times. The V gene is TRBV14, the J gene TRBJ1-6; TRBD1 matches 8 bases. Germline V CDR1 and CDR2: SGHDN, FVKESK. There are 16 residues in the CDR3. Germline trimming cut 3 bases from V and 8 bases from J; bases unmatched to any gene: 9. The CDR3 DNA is TGTGCCAGCAGCCACAGAACGGACAGGGCGCATTCACCCCTCCACTTT. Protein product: CASSHRTDRAHSPLHF.

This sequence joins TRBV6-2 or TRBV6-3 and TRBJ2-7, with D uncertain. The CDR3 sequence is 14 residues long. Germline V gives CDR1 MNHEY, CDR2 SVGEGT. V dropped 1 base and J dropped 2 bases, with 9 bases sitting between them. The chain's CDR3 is CASSYLPATYEQYF. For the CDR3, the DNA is TGTGCCAGCAGTTACTTACCAGCTACCTACGAGCAGTACTTC.

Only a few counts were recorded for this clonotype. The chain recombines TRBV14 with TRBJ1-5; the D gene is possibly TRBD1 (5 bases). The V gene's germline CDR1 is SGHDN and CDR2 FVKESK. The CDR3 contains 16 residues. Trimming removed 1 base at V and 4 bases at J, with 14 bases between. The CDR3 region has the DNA TGTGCCAGCAGCCAAGGCAGGGTTATGGGTAATCAGCCCCAGCATTTT. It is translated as CASSQGRVMGNQPQHF.

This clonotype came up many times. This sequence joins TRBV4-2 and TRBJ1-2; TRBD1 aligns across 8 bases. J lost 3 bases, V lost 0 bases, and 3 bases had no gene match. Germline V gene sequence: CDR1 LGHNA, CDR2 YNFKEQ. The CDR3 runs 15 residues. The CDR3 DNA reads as TGTGCCAGCAGCCAAGATGCGGACAGGGACTATGGCTACACCTTC. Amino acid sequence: CASSQDADRDYGYTF.

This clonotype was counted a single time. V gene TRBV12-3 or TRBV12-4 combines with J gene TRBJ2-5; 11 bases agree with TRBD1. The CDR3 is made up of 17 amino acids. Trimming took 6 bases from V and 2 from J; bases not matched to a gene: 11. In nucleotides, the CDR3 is TGTGCCAGCAGCCCACCCCCGGACAGGGGGCGGCAAGAGACCCAGTACTTC. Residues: CASSPPPDRGRQETQYF.

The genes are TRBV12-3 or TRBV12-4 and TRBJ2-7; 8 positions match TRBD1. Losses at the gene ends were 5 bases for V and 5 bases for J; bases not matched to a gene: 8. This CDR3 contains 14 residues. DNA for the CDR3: TGTGCCAGCAGTCCGGGACAGGTACTCGACGAGCAGTACTTC. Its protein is CASSPGQVLDEQYF.

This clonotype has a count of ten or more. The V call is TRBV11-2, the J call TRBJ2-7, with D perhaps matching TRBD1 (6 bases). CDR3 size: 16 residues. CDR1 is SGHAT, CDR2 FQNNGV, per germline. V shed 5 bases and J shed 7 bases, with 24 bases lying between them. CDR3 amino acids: CASSPLGDTLLGEQYF. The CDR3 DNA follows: TGTGCCAGCAGCCCGCTAGGGGACACCCTCTTGGGGGAGCAGTACTTC.

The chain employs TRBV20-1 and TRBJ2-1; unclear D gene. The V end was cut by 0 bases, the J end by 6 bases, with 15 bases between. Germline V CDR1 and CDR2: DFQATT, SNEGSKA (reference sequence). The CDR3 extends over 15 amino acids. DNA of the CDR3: TGCAGTGCTAGAGATTGGACCTTTAGGGTCAATGAGCAGTTCTTC. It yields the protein CSARDWTFRVNEQFF.

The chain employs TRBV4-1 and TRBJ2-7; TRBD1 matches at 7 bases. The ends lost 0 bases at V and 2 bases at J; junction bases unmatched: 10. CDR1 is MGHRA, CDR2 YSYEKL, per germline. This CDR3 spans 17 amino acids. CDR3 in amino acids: CASSQDWWDSGPYEQYV. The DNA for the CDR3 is TGCGCCAGCAGCCAAGATTGGTGGGACAGTGGACCCTACGAGCAGTACGTC.